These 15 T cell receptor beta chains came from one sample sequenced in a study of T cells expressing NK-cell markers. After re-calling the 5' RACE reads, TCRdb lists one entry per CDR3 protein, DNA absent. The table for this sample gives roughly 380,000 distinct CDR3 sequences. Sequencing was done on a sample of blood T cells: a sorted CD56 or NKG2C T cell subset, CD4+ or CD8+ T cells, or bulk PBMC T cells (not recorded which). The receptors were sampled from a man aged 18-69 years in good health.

CDR3 residues: CASSLGGRPSGYTF. The chain joins TRBV7-9 to TRBJ1-2; there is no DNA to check the TCRdb D call of TRBD1. This CDR3 region has 14 residues. Germline V gene data show CDR1 as SEHNR and CDR2 as FQNEAQ (reference sequence).

CDR3: CASSTSGFRELFF. The chain recombines TRBV5-1 with TRBJ2-2; TCRdb lists TRBD2, though no DNA is available to test this call. CDR1 and CDR2 from the germline V gene are SGHRS and YFSETQ. This CDR3 contains 13 residues.

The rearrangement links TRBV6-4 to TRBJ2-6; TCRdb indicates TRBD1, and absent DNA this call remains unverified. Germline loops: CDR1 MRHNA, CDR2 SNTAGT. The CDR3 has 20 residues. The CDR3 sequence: CASSLSPTGTVFVGANVLTF.

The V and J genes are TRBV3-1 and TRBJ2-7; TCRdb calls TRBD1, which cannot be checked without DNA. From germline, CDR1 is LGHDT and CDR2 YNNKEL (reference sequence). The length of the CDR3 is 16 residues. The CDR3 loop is CASSRHGGGANSEQYF.

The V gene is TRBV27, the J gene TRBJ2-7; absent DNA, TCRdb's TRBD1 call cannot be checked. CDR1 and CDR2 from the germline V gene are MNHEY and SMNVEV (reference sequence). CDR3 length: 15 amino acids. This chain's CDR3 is CASSPHGGSSYEQYF.

The CDR3 loop is CASSPWDREYNEQFF. The chain is built from TRBV27 and TRBJ2-1; TCRdb picks TRBD1, but there is no DNA to check that call. The germline CDR1 and CDR2 sequences are MNHEY and SMNVEV (reference sequence). The CDR3 has 15 residues.

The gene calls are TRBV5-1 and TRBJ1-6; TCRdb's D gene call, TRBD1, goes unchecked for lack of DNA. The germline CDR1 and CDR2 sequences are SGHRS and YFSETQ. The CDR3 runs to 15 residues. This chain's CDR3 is CASSLDRGWASPLHF. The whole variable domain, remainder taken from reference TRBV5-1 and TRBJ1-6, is KAGVTQTPRYLIKTRGQQVTLSCSPISGHRSVSWYQQTPGQGLQFLFEYFSETQRNKGNFPGRFSGRQFSNSRSEMNVSTLELGDSALYLCASSLDRGWASPLHFGNGTRLTVT.

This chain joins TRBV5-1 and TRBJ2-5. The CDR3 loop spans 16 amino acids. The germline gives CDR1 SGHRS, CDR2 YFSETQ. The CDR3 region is CASSLGDGSYWETQYF.

CDR3 loop: CASSRTTDSGANVLTF. This chain links TRBV5-1 with TRBJ2-6; the TCRdb D gene call, TRBD2, has no DNA to confirm it. This CDR3 is 16 amino acids long. CDR1 SGHRS and CDR2 YFSETQ come from the germline V gene.

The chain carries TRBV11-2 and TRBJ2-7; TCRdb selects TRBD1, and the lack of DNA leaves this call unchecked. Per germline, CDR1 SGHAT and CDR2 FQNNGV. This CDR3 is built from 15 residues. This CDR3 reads CASSLDLDRGYEQYF.

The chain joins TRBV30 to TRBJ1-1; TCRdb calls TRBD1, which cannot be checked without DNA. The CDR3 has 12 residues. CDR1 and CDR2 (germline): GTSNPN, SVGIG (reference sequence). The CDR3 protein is CAWRGRVTEAFF.

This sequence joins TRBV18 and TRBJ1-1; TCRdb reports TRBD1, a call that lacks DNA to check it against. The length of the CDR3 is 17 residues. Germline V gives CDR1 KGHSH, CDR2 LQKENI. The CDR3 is CASSPPRTGGWHTEAFF.

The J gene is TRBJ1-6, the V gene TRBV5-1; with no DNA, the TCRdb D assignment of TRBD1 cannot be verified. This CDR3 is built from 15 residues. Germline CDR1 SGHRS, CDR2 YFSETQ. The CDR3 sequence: CASSLATDSSSPLHF.

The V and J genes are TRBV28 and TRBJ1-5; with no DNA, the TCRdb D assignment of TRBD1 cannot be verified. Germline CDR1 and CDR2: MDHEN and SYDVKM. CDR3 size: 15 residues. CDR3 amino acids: CASSRPGISNQPQHF.

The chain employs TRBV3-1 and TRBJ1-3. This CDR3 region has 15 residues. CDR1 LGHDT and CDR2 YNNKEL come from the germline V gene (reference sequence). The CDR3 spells CASSQSGSAGNTIYF. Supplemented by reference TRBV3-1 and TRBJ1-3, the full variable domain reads DTAVSQTPKYLVTQMGNDKSIKCEQNLGHDTMYWYKQDSKKFLKIMFSYNNKELIINETVPNRFSPKSPDKAHLNLHINSLELGDSAVYFCASSQSGSAGNTIYFGEGSWLTVV.